What follows is one T cell receptor beta chain and its context. Looked up from germline, CDR1 is SNHLY and CDR2 is FYNNEI. V lost 2 bases to trimming and J lost 5 bases; unmatched junction nucleotides: 4. CDR3 length equals 16 residues. This entry is derived from a study of shared clonotypes between healthy human individuals. The naive CD8 subset, CD45RO-negative cells positively selected for CCR7, excluded terminally differentiated effector memory CD45RA+ cells. It was across several immunoSEQ plates that each subset's genomic DNA was evenly split. For sorted subsets, about 190 ng DNA per replicate equaled roughly 30,000 T cell genomes. Clones were sequenced by immunoSEQ multiplex PCR, and TCRdb holds only the in-frame ones, with some missing. The table shows 1.5 million to 2.5 million clones, with approximately 95% occurring only once.

The receptor's source is a man younger than 35 in good health. This chain links TRBV2 with TRBJ2-5, with TRBD2 matching over 14 bases. The specimen sequenced was naive CD8+ T cells sorted from blood. CDR3 nucleotides: TGTGCCAGCAGTGAACCGGGACTAGCGGGAGCCGAGACCCAGTACTTC. Translating it yields CASSEPGLAGAETQYF.